The T cell receptor (beta chain) under discussion was sequenced for a study of tumor and adjacent non-tumor tissue in lung cancer. For the study at large: Aged about 31 to 76 years, patients included roughly ten men and about five women with stage I to III disease. Overall study results and limits: TCR diversity was significantly greater in tumor than normal lung tissue. Tumor TCR diversity, when higher, was linked to shorter survival. Tumor repertoires had a smaller top 100 clone share than normal lung.

Germline values: CDR1 SGHDN, CDR2 FVKESK. The CDR3 has 16 amino acids. This sample's RNA came from whole unsorted tissue. The normal lung tissue was taken more than 3 cm from the tumor edge. A note on this clonotype: As yet, its antigen is unknown. One end of the junction does not line up with germline, which may come from a read error.

A modified ARM-PCR protocol with three rounds of nested PCR amplified TCRbeta. TCRdb redid the calling of the multiplex PCR reads with MiXCR, one entry per CDR3 protein. The sample contains about 67,000 distinct CDR3 sequences, around 82% of which appear only once. This chain links TRBV14 with TRBJ2-2; the D gene is possibly TRBD2 (5 bases). Material for sequencing was distant non-tumor lung tissue. This TCR derives from a man in his fifties or sixties with non-small cell lung cancer. CDR3 protein: CASSQDHDLFTGELFF. CDR3 sequence (DNA): TGTGCCAGCAGCCAAGATCATGATCTTTTCACCGGGGAGTTGTTTTTT. Looking up the rest from reference TRBV14 and TRBJ2-2 gives the full variable domain: EAGVTQFPSHSVIEKGQTVTLRCDPISGHDNLYWYRRVMGKEIKFLLHFVKESKQDESGMPNNRFLAERTGGTYSTLKVQPAELEDSGVYFCASSQDHDLFTGELFFGEGSRLTVL.